The following is a TCR beta chain sequence with its context. Its antigen is as yet unknown. The study ran its PCR with 60 Vbeta and 13 Jbeta primers. Here immunoSEQ multiplex PCR was the method, and the copy in TCRdb shows in-frame clones only, minus some. The sample consists of over 100,000 clones, over 65% of them appearing once. Germline-derived CDR1 and CDR2 are MNHEY and SMNVEV (reference sequence). Losses at the gene ends were 3 bases for V and 5 bases for J; bases not matched to a gene: 13. The CDR3 is 17 residues long. This record comes from a study of cytomegalovirus exposure and HLA in healthy donors. Findings and caveats of the study: Later findings reportedly placed an Asian-associated ancestry cluster below the roughly 660-donor mean for N-insertions.

The sample consisted of PBMCs. This rearrangement joins TRBV27 to TRBJ1-5; 7 bases agree with TRBD1. The TCR sequence derives from a female donor in good health and CMV-seronegative. The CDR3 sequence is CASSLEEDDRADQPQHF. The CDR3, as DNA: TGTGCCAGCAGTTTGGAAGAAGACGACAGGGCCGATCAGCCCCAGCATTTT.